The present entry profiles one T cell receptor (beta chain) with its context. What it recognizes is unknown. Isolated RNA was reverse transcribed in full, so expressed TCRB transcripts were sequenced. Sequencing of naive, central memory and regulatory T cell samples gave an average of roughly 3.4 million reads. Sequenced by immunoSEQ multiplex PCR; TCRdb stores in-frame clones only, minus some. The table includes 95,000 to 150,000 clones, roughly 17% detected once. The data were taken from a study of beta chain features in type 1 diabetes. Points from the study as a whole: When Type 1 diabetes patients were examined, their TCRB CDR3s proved moderately but significantly shorter in all four CD4+ subsets.

Deletions cut 9 bases from V and 0 bases from J, with 12 bases between. The CDR3 consists of 14 residues. Germline CDR1 is SGHTA and CDR2 is FQGNSA. This chain uses TRBV7-2 with TRBJ2-1, with D perhaps matching TRBD1 or TRBD2 (5 bases each). The TCR originated in a man younger than 30 with type 1 diabetes. Sample: central memory CD4+ T cells from blood. Written as DNA, the CDR3 is TGTGCCAGTGATGGGGGTGGCTCCTACAATGAGCAGTTCTTC. It codes for CASDGGGSYNEQFF.